A selection of T cell receptor beta chains follows, all from one sample in a study of T cell changes during pregnancy in multiple sclerosis. Assay: immunoSEQ multiplex PCR; the TCRdb copy retains only in-frame clones and omits some. The sample has tens of thousands of clones, 92% seen once. The sequencing here drew on peripheral blood, taken in the third trimester of pregnancy. All receptors derive from a female donor in good health, enrolled as a control in a pregnancy study. Both conserved end residues are part of each CDR3. D genes are given only for firm matches. Rows may omit the clone size; those that give it use once, few, many or a size class.

abundance | j_gene | d_gene | v_gene | CDR3aa | CDR3nt
NA | TRBJ1-2 | TRBD1 | TRBV7-2 | CASSLVFGQGYGYTF | TGTGCCAGCAGCTTAGTCTTCGGACAGGGCTATGGCTACACCTTC
NA | TRBJ1-5 | NA | TRBV19 | CASSRGQPQHF | TGTGCCAGTAGTCGGGGTCAGCCCCAGCATTTT
NA | TRBJ1-2 | NA | TRBV5-1 | CASSLARNYGYTF | TGCGCCAGCAGCTTGGCCCGTAACTATGGCTACACCTTC
NA | TRBJ1-1 | NA | TRBV4-3 | CASSQELQLNTEAFF | TGCGCCAGCAGCCAAGAGTTACAGTTGAACACTGAAGCTTTCTTT
NA | TRBJ1-6 | NA | TRBV7-8 | CASSRQARDSPLHF | TGTGCCAGCAGCCGACAGGCCAGGGATTCACCCCTCCACTTT
NA | TRBJ2-1 | TRBD1 | TRBV23-1 | CASSQSGQGDNEQFF | TGCGCCAGCAGTCAATCGGGACAGGGGGATAATGAGCAGTTCTTC
NA | TRBJ2-1 | TRBD2 | TRBV7-3 | CASSLTALAGTNQPNEQFF | TGTGCCAGCAGCTTAACGGCGCTAGCGGGAACCAACCAACCCAATGAGCAGTTCTTC
NA | TRBJ2-3 | NA | TRBV6-1 | CASTSTDTQYF | TGTGCCAGCACGAGCACAGATACGCAGTATTTT
NA | TRBJ1-4 | TRBD1 | TRBV2 | CASSEAGQGEKLFF | TGTGCCAGCAGTGAAGCGGGACAGGGTGAAAAACTGTTTTTT
once | TRBJ2-7 | NA | TRBV5-1 | CASSVQGYGSYEQYF | TGCGCCAGCAGCGTACAGGGTTATGGGTCCTACGAGCAGTACTTC
NA | TRBJ1-1 | TRBD1 | TRBV19 | CASKDRGHNTEAFF | TGTGCCAGTAAAGACAGGGGGCACAACACTGAAGCTTTCTTT
NA | TRBJ2-1 | NA | TRBV7-8 | CASSERDNEQFF | TGTGCCAGCAGCGAACGGGACAATGAGCAGTTCTTC
NA | TRBJ2-7 | TRBD2 | TRBV7-9 | CASSRLVSRPGLANEQYF | TGTGCCAGCAGCCGACTGGTATCGAGGCCGGGACTAGCGAACGAGCAGTACTTC
NA | TRBJ1-2 | NA | TRBV18 | CASSPEDYGYTF | TGTGCCAGCTCACCCGAGGACTATGGCTACACCTTC
NA | TRBJ2-1 | TRBD1 | TRBV5-4 | CASSPGQGARATNEQFF | TGTGCCAGCAGCCCGGGACAGGGGGCGAGGGCAACGAATGAGCAGTTCTTC
NA | TRBJ2-3 | TRBD1 | TRBV7-2 | CASSETQGAADTQYF | TGTGCCAGCAGCGAAACTCAGGGGGCTGCAGATACGCAGTATTTT
NA | TRBJ2-1 | TRBD2 | TRBV29-1 | CSGYRLAGDNEQFF | TGCAGCGGATATAGACTAGCGGGAGATAATGAGCAGTTCTTC
NA | TRBJ2-7 | TRBD2 | TRBV4-3 | CASSQDIAGNSYEQYF | TGCGCCAGCAGCCAAGATATAGCGGGGAACTCCTACGAGCAGTACTTC
NA | TRBJ1-3 | NA | TRBV20-1 | CSARTGNTIYF | TGCAGTGCTAGAACAGGAAACACCATATATTTT
NA | TRBJ1-4 | NA | TRBV18 | CASSQGSEKLFF | TGTGCCAGCTCACAAGGGAGTGAAAAACTGTTTTTT
NA | TRBJ2-2 | TRBD2 | TRBV9 | CASSVVAGGRSGELFF | TGTGCCAGCAGCGTGGTAGCGGGGGGGCGTAGCGGGGAGCTGTTTTTT
NA | TRBJ2-5 | TRBD2 | TRBV5-1 | CASSLAPAGGRETQYF | TGCGCCAGCAGCTTGGCCCCTGCGGGGGGAAGGGAGACCCAGTACTTC
NA | TRBJ2-7 | TRBD1 | TRBV7-9 | CASSDPPWDRGIYEQYF | TGTGCCAGCAGCGACCCCCCGTGGGACAGGGGCATTTACGAGCAGTACTTC
NA | TRBJ1-3 | NA | TRBV30 | CAWSVHRGNTIYF | TGTGCCTGGAGTGTACACCGCGGAAACACCATATATTTT
NA | TRBJ1-3 | NA | TRBV2 | CASSSGLYSGNTIYF | TGTGCCAGCAGTTCGGGACTTTACTCTGGAAACACCATATATTTT
NA | TRBJ1-1 | NA | TRBV29-1 | CSVARGTEAFF | TGCAGCGTGGCCAGGGGCACTGAAGCTTTCTTT
NA | TRBJ2-3 | NA | TRBV5-6 | CASSLVGVSTDTQYF | TGTGCCAGCAGCTTGGTCGGGGTTAGCACAGATACGCAGTATTTT
NA | TRBJ2-1 | TRBD1 | TRBV4-3 | CASSQEMSGGVNEQFF | TGCGCCAGCAGCCAAGAGATGTCAGGGGGAGTGAATGAGCAGTTCTTC
NA | TRBJ2-5 | TRBD2 | TRBV10-3 | CAITSSRGGGETQYF | TGTGCCATCACGTCCTCGAGGGGCGGGGGAGAGACCCAGTACTTC
NA | TRBJ1-1 | TRBD1 | TRBV28 | CASSFRTGPSNTEAFF | TGTGCCAGCAGTTTTCGGACAGGGCCCTCGAACACTGAAGCTTTCTTT
NA | TRBJ2-7 | TRBD1 | TRBV7-9 | CASSFDRGLYEQYF | TGTGCCAGCAGCTTCGACAGGGGGCTCTACGAGCAGTACTTC
NA | TRBJ2-7 | TRBD1 | TRBV9 | CASSVGWGTATYEQYF | TGTGCCAGCAGCGTAGGGTGGGGGACAGCAACCTACGAGCAGTACTTC